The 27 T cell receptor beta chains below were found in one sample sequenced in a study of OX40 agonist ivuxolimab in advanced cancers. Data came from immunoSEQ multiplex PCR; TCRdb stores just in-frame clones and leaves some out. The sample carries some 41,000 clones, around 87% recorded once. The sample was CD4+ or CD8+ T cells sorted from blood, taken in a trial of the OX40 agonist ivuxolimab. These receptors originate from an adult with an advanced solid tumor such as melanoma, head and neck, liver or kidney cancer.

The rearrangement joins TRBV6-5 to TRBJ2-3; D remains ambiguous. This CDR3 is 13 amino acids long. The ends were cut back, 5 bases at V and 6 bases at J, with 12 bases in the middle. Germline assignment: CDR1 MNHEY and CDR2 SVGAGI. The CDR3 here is CASSGVLSDTQYF. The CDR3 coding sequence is TGTGCCAGCAGTGGGGTACTCTCGGATACGCAGTATTTT.

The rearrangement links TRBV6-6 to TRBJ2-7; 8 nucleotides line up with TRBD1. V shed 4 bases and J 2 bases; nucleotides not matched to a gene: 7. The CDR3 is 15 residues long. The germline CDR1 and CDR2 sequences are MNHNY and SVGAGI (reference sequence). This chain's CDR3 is CASSSTGGPTYEQYF. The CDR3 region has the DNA TGTGCCAGCAGTTCAACAGGGGGACCAACCTACGAGCAGTACTTC.

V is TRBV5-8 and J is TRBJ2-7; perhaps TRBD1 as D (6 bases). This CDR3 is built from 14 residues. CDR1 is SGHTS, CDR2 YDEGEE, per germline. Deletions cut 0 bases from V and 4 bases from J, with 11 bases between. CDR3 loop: CASSLDRVRYEQYF. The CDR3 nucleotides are TGTGCCAGCAGCTTGGACAGGGTACGGTACGAGCAGTACTTC.

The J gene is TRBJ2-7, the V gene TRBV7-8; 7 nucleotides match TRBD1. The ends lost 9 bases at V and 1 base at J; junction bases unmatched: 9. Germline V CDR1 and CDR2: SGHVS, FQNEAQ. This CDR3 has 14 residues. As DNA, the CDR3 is TGTGCCAGTCAGGCCGGGACAGTTTCCTACGAGCAGTACTTC. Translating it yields CASQAGTVSYEQYF.

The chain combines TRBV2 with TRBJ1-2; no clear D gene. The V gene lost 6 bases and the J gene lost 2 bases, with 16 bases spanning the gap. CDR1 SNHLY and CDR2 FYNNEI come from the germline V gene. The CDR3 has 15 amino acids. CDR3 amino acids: CASSQSPGLNYGYTF. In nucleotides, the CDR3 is TGTGCCAGCAGCCAAAGCCCGGGGTTGAACTATGGCTACACCTTC.

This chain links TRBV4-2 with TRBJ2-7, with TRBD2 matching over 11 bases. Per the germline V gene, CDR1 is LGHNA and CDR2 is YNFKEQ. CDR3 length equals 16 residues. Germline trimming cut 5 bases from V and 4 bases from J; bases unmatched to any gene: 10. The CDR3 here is CASSSRVGTSGYEQYF. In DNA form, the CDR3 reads TGTGCCAGCAGCTCCCGAGTGGGGACTAGCGGATACGAGCAGTACTTC.

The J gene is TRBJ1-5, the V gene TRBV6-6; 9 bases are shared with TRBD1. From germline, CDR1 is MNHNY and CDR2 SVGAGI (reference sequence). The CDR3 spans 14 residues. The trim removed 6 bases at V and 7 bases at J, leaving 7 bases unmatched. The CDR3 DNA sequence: TGTGCCAGCAGCCGGGACAGGGAGCGCCAGCCCCAGCATTTT. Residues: CASSRDRERQPQHF.

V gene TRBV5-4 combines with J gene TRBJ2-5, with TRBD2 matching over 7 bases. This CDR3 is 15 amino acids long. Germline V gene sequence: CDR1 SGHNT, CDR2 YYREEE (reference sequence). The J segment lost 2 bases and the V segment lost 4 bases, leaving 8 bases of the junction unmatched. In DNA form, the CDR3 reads TGTGCCAGCAGCCCCTCGCTAGCGGTACAAGAGACCCAGTACTTC. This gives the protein CASSPSLAVQETQYF.

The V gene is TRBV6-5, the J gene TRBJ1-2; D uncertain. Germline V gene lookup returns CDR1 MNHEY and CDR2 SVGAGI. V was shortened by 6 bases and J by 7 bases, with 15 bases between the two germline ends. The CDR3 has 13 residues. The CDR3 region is CASSLPSPSGYTF. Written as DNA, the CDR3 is TGTGCCAGCAGCCTCCCCAGCCCAAGTGGCTACACCTTC.

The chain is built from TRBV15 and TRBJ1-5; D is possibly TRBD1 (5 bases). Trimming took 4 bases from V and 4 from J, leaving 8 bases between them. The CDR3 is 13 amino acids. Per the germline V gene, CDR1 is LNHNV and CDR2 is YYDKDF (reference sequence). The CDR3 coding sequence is TGTGCCACCAGCACCGCAGGGAATCAGCCCCAGCATTTT. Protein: CATSTAGNQPQHF. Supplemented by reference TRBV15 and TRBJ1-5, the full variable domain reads DAMVIQNPRYQVTQFGKPVTLSCSQTLNHNVMYWYQQKSSQAPKLLFHYYDKDFNNEADTPDNFQSRRPNTSFCFLDIRSPGLGDTAMYLCATSTAGNQPQHFGDGTRLSIL.

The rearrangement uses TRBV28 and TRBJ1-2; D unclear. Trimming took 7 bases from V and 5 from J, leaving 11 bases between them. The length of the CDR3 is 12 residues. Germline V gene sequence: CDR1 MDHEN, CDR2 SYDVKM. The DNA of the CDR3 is TGTGCCAGCAAGAGGACGGATTATGGCTACACCTTC. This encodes CASKRTDYGYTF.

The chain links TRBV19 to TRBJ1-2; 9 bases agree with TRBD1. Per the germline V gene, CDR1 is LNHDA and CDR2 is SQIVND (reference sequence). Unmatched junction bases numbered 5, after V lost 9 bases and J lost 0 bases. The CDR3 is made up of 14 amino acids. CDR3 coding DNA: TGTGCCAGCCGGGGACAGGGAGCTAACTATGGCTACACCTTC. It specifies CASRGQGANYGYTF. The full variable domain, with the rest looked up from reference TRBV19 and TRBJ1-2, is DGGITQSPKYLFRKEGQNVTLSCEQNLNHDAMYWYRQDPGQGLRLIYYSQIVNDFQKGDIAEGYSVSREKKESFPLTVTSAQKNPTAFYLCASRGQGANYGYTFGSGTRLTVV.

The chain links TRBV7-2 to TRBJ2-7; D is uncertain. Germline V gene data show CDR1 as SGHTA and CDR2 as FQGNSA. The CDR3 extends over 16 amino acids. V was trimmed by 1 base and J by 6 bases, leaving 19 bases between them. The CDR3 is CASSLEVVGPRREQYF. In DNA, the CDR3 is TGTGCCAGCAGCTTAGAGGTGGTAGGTCCCCGTCGCGAGCAGTACTTC. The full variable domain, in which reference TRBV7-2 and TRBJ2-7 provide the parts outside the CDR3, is GAGVSQSPSNKVTEKGKDVELRCDPISGHTALYWYRQSLGQGLEFLIYFQGNSAPDKSGLPSDRFSAERTGGSVSTLTIQRTQQEDSAVYLCASSLEVVGPRREQYFGPGTRLTVT.

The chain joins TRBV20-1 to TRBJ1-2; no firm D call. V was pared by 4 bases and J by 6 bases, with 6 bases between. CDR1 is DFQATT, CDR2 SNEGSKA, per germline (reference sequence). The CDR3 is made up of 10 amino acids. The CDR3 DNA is TGCAGTGCTAAGGGTAATGGCTACACCTTC. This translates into CSAKGNGYTF.

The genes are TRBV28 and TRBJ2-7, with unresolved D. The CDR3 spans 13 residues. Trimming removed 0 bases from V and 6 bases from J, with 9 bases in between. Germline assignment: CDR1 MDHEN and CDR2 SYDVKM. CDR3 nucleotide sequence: TGTGCCAGCAGTTTATGGGGGTACGGCGAGCAGTACTTC. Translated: CASSLWGYGEQYF.

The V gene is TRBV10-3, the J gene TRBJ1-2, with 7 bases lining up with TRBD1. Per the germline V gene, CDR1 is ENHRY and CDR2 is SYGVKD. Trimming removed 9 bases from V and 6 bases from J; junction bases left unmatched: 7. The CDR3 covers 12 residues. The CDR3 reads CAIRGPGNGYTF. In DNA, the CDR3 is TGTGCCATTAGGGGGCCCGGGAATGGCTACACCTTC.

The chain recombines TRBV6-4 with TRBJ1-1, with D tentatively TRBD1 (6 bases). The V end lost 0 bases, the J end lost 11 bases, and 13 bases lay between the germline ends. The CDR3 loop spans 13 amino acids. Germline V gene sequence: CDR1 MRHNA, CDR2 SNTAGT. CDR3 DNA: TGTGCCAGCAGTGACTCTCAGGGGTCGGGGGCTTTCTTT. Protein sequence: CASSDSQGSGAFF.

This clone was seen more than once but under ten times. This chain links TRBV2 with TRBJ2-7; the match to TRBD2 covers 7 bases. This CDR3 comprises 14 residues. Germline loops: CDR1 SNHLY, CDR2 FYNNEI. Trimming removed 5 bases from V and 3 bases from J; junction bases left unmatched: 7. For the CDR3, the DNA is TGTGCCAGCAGTCGTGGCGGGAGTTTCTACGAGCAGTACTTC. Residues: CASSRGGSFYEQYF.

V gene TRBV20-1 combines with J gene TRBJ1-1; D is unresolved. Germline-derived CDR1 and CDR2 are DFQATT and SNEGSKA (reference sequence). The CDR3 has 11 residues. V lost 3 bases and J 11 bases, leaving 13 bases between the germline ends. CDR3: CSASPGREAFF. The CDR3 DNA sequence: TGCAGTGCTAGTCCTGGCCGTGAGGCTTTCTTT.

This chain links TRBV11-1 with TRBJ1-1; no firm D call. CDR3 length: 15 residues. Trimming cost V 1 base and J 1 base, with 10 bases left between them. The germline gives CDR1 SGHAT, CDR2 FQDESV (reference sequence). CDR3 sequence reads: CASSLEGNRNTEAFF. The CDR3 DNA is TGTGCCAGCAGCTTAGAGGGCAACAGGAACACTGAAGCTTTCTTT.

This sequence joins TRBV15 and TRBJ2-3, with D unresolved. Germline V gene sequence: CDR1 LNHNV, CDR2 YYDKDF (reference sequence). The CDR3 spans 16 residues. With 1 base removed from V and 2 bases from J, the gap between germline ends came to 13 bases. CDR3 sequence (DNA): TGTGCCACCAGCAGAGGTGGGCAGGAACCCACAGATACGCAGTATTTT. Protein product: CATSRGGQEPTDTQYF. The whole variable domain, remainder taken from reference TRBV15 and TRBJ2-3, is DAMVIQNPRYQVTQFGKPVTLSCSQTLNHNVMYWYQQKSSQAPKLLFHYYDKDFNNEADTPDNFQSRRPNTSFCFLDIRSPGLGDTAMYLCATSRGGQEPTDTQYFGPGTRLTVL.

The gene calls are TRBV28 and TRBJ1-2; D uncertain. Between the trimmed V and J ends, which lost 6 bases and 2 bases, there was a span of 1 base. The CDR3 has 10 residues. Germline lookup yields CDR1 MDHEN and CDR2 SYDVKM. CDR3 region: CASRNYGYTF. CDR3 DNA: TGTGCCAGCAGGAACTATGGCTACACCTTC.

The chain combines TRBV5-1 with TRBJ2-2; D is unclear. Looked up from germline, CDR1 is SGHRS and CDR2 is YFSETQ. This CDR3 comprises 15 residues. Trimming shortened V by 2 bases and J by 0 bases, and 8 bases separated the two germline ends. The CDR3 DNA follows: TGCGCCAGCAGCTTAGGGTCTGCGAACACCGGGGAGCTGTTTTTT. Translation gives CASSLGSANTGELFF.

CDR3 loop: CASSSASSYNEQFF. CDR3 DNA: TGTGCCAGCAGTAGCGCGAGCTCCTACAATGAGCAGTTCTTC. The chain couples TRBV6-1 to TRBJ2-1; D uncertain. The germline CDR1 and CDR2 sequences are MNHNS and SASEGT. The V gene lost 5 bases and the J gene lost 0 bases, with 8 bases spanning the gap. The CDR3 length is 14 residues.

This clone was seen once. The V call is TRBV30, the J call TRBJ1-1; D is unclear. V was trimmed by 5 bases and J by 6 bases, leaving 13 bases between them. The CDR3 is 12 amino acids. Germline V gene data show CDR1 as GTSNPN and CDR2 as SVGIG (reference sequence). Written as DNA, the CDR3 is TGTGCCTGGCCGAGGATGAGGGCTGAAGCTTTCTTT. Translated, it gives CAWPRMRAEAFF.

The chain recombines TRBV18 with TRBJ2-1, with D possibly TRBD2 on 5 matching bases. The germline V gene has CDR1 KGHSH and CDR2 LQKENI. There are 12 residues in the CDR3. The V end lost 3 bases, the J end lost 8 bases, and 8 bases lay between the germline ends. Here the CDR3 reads CASSPRGDEQFF. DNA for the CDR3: TGTGCCAGCTCACCCCGGGGAGATGAGCAGTTCTTC.

CDR3 loop: CASVSRTDTQYF. The CDR3, as DNA: TGCGCCAGCGTCTCTCGCACAGATACGCAGTATTTT. The chain joins TRBV5-1 to TRBJ2-3; D ambiguous. V shed 7 bases and J shed 1 base, with 7 bases lying between them. This CDR3 contains 12 residues. The germline V gene has CDR1 SGHRS and CDR2 YFSETQ.